This T cell receptor (beta chain) was documented in a study of blood T cell repertoires in COVID-19. Across the study: There were acute and convalescent COVID-19 samples, and they came from the United States, Italy and Spain.

In the original analysis: For nucleated cells, counts were estimated from reference gene primer amplification. The repertoire was sequenced with immunoSEQ multiplex PCR; TCRdb's copy has only in-frame clones and lacks some. From that table come the V and J calls and clone size; the DNA was used to work out D and trimming. The repertoire holds 54,000 or so clones, with approximately 82% as singletons. Germline V CDR1 and CDR2: SGHDN, FVKESK. CDR3 size: 12 residues. Trimming removed 5 bases at V and 6 bases at J, with 5 bases between. The source is an elderly woman with acute or convalescent COVID-19. The sequenced sample consisted of peripheral blood. The rearrangement links TRBV14 to TRBJ1-6, with D uncertain. The CDR3 spells CASSFSNSPLHF. The CDR3 nucleotides are TGTGCCAGCAGCTTCAGTAATTCACCCCTCCACTTT.